A selection of T cell receptor beta chains follows, all from one sample in a study of blood T cell repertoires in COVID-19. Here immunoSEQ multiplex PCR was the method, and the copy in TCRdb shows in-frame clones only, minus some. The sample has around 290,000 clones, 75% to 90% seen once. Sequenced input: peripheral blood. Receptor source: a woman between 65 and 79 years old with COVID-19, enrolled during active disease. Both conserved end residues are part of each CDR3. The order of the fields is CDR3 DNA, CDR3 protein, clone size, J gene, D gene, V gene. D genes are given only for firm matches. Size is omitted from some rows. Given values are once, few, many or a class for expanded clones.

TGTGCCAGCCCCAAGGGCAGGAGGGAATTCTCTGGCTACACCTTC CASPKGRREFSGYTF once TRBJ1-2 NA TRBV2
TGCGCCAGCAGCTGGCAGGGGAATTTTAATGAAAAACTGTTTTTT CASSWQGNFNEKLFF NA TRBJ1-4 NA TRBV5-1
TGTGCTAGTGGTTTGGGGGGCGTGAACACTGAAGCTTTCTTT CASGLGGVNTEAFF once TRBJ1-1 NA TRBV12-5
TGTGCCACCAGTGATCAGGTACAGGGCCGGCAGTTCTTC CATSDQVQGRQFF NA TRBJ2-1 NA TRBV24-1
TGCGCCAGCAGTGAGTCGTCCGGGGGGCGAGGCGGTGAGGGCTACACCTTC CASSESSGGRGGEGYTF NA TRBJ1-2 NA TRBV10-1
TGCGCCAGCAGCTGGAGACAGGGGGAGACCTACGAGCAGTACTTC CASSWRQGETYEQYF NA TRBJ2-7 TRBD1 TRBV5-1
TGTGCCAGCAGTTTATACGGCGGATCCTATGGCTACACCTTC CASSLYGGSYGYTF NA TRBJ1-2 NA TRBV27
TGTGCCAGCAGCCAAATAGACAGGGACCCTGAAGCTTTCTTT CASSQIDRDPEAFF NA TRBJ1-1 TRBD1 TRBV5-6
TGTGCCAGCAGCCGCTCGCCCGGGGGCACTGAAGCTTTCTTT CASSRSPGGTEAFF NA TRBJ1-1 NA TRBV7-3
TGTGCCAGCAGCTTAGGGCAGGGGATCTATGGCTACACCTTC CASSLGQGIYGYTF NA TRBJ1-2 NA TRBV7-2
TGCGCCAGCAGCCAAGTACGATTTCTTGGGACAGGGACCAAGTACGAGCAGTACTTC CASSQVRFLGTGTKYEQYF NA TRBJ2-7 TRBD1 TRBV4-1
TGCGCCAGCAGCTTGGGAGCGGGACAGGGTGGTCAGGAAAAACTGTTTTTT CASSLGAGQGGQEKLFF NA TRBJ1-4 TRBD1 TRBV5-1
TGCAGCCCTGGGCCCGCGAACACCGGGGAGCTGTTTTTT CSPGPANTGELFF NA TRBJ2-2 NA TRBV29-1
TGTGCCTGGAGTTTAACAGGGTTCGGAAACACCATATATTTT CAWSLTGFGNTIYF NA TRBJ1-3 NA TRBV30
TGTGCTAGTGGTTTGGTATTGGGACACCACTACGAGCAGTACTTC CASGLVLGHHYEQYF NA TRBJ2-7 NA TRBV12-5
TGCGCCAGCAGCTCCGCCGCGGGGGGGCCTGATGAGCAGTTCTTC CASSSAAGGPDEQFF NA TRBJ2-1 TRBD2 TRBV5-1
TGTGCCAGCTCCGCGGACTTTAGCGGGGGGGCCGGGGAGCAGTACTTC CASSADFSGGAGEQYF NA TRBJ2-7 TRBD2 TRBV18
TGTGCCAGCAGTCGGCAGGGGCGCTATGGCTACACCTTC CASSRQGRYGYTF NA TRBJ1-2 NA TRBV12-3/TRBV12-4
TGCGCCAGCAGCCAAGATCTTAGGAACACCGGGGAGCTGTTTTTT CASSQDLRNTGELFF few TRBJ2-2 NA TRBV4-3
TGTGCCAGCAGTTACGAAGTCGGGGATGAAGCTTTCTTT CASSYEVGDEAFF few TRBJ1-1 NA TRBV6-4
TGTGCCAGCAGCCAAGAAGATGGCTCGAACACTGAAGCTTTCTTT CASSQEDGSNTEAFF NA TRBJ1-1 NA TRBV4-2
TGTGCCAGCAGCCCCACCGACGGCGGTGCCTACGAGCAGTACTTC CASSPTDGGAYEQYF NA TRBJ2-7 NA TRBV14
TGTGCCAAAAAAACAGGGAAAGGATCGAACACTGAAGCTTTCTTT CAKKTGKGSNTEAFF NA TRBJ1-1 NA TRBV6-5
TGTGCCAGCTCACCATGGTCCGGGCAGGGGGCGGAGAATGGCTACACCTTC CASSPWSGQGAENGYTF NA TRBJ1-2 TRBD1 TRBV18
TGTGCCAGCAGTTACTTACGCGGGGGGAGTGGGTATTTT CASSYLRGGSGYF NA TRBJ2-3 TRBD2 TRBV6-2/TRBV6-3
TGTGCCAGCAGCCGGGACAGGGAAGGCGAAAAACTGTTTTTT CASSRDREGEKLFF NA TRBJ1-4 TRBD1 TRBV5-6
TGTGCCAGCAGTTCCTTAGGGACTAGAGGCTACACCTTC CASSSLGTRGYTF NA TRBJ1-2 NA TRBV28
TGTGCCAGCAGGGCAGGGTTCACCGGGGAGCTGTTTTTT CASRAGFTGELFF NA TRBJ2-2 NA TRBV2
TGTGCCACCAGCAGAACAGGGGGCTACAATGAGCAGTTCTTC CATSRTGGYNEQFF NA TRBJ2-1 TRBD1 TRBV15
TGTGCCAGCAGCTTGGGTGGGACAGCTAATCAGCCCCAGCATTTT CASSLGGTANQPQHF NA TRBJ1-5 TRBD1 TRBV5-6
TGTGCCACCAGTGATGCGTACAGGGCTTATGGCTACACCTTC CATSDAYRAYGYTF once TRBJ1-2 NA TRBV24-1
TGTGCCAGCTCACCTGCAAACAGGGCGGATGGCTACACCTTC CASSPANRADGYTF few TRBJ1-2 NA TRBV18
TGTGCCAGCAGCTTACGTGCAGGGGGTAGGAATGAGCAGTTCTTC CASSLRAGGRNEQFF NA TRBJ2-1 TRBD1 TRBV7-9
TGTGCCAGCAGCTTGCGTAGACAGGGAAACACCGGGGAGCTGTTTTTT CASSLRRQGNTGELFF NA TRBJ2-2 TRBD1 TRBV11-2
TGCGCCAGCAGCTTGGAGGGAGGAGACAATGAGCAGTTCTTC CASSLEGGDNEQFF NA TRBJ2-1 NA TRBV5-1
TGTGCCAGCAGTCCCGGGAGGGGGAGAACTGAAGCTTTCTTT CASSPGRGRTEAFF NA TRBJ1-1 NA TRBV6-5
TGTGCCAGCAGTAAACCTGGACAGGGGTTAGGCAAAAACATTCAGTACTTC CASSKPGQGLGKNIQYF NA TRBJ2-4 TRBD1 TRBV27
TGCGCCAGCAGCTACGGGCGGGGAACTTCTAACTATGGCTACACCTTC CASSYGRGTSNYGYTF NA TRBJ1-2 NA TRBV5-1
TGTGCCAGCAGTCCTCGCTCCTACGAGCAGTACTTC CASSPRSYEQYF few TRBJ2-7 NA TRBV11-2
TGTGCCAGGTACAGGGGTAGAATGAACACTGAAGCTTTCTTT CARYRGRMNTEAFF once TRBJ1-1 NA TRBV21-1
TGTGCCAGCAGTGAAGCGCTGGGGGGGGACACCGGGGAGCTGTTTTTT CASSEALGGDTGELFF few TRBJ2-2 TRBD2 TRBV6-1
TGTGCCAGCAGCTTAGTTTTCCAGGCCGTCACAGATACGCAGTATTTT CASSLVFQAVTDTQYF NA TRBJ2-3 NA TRBV11-2
TGTGCCAGCAGCCCCAGGGGCGTCACTGAAGCTTTCTTT CASSPRGVTEAFF NA TRBJ1-1 NA TRBV9
TGCGCCAGCAGCCAAGACACGGGTAAAAAGTATAATTCACCCCTCCACTTT CASSQDTGKKYNSPLHF NA TRBJ1-6 NA TRBV4-3
TGTGCCAGCAGTGTGGACAGGGGGTACGGGGAGCTGTTTTTT CASSVDRGYGELFF once TRBJ2-2 TRBD1 TRBV2
TGTGCCAGCAGTAAAGGGGCCCCAGATACGCAGTATTTT CASSKGAPDTQYF once TRBJ2-3 NA TRBV25-1